This note documents a single T cell receptor beta chain sequence. There is no known antigen for this receptor. Base qualities were left out, and no much larger clone turns up one base away. TCRbeta CDR3 regions were amplified from genomic DNA using the immunoSEQ Assay, a bias-controlled multiplex PCR. The paper's processing steps were these. Within the assay, amplification of reference gene primers was used to estimate how many nucleated cells each sample contained. Sequence reads were collapsed and filtered to measure the absolute abundance of every unique TCRbeta CDR3 rearrangement. Productive Simpson clonality was computed per sample as the square root of Simpson's diversity index over productive rearrangements. TCRdb stores this immuneACCESS table with in-frame sequences only. Part of the clones is absent; in the studies checked, under half of the shortfall reflects unresolved V genes, and no reason is known for the rest. That table is the source of V, J and clone size, and D and trimming were worked out from the DNA. Present in this sample are 250,000 to 350,000 clones, 85% to 90% of which were seen just once. The top ten hold under 2.5% of the sample.

Participants in the prospective study were aged roughly 18 to 89 years, lived in more than 20 United States geographic areas, and enrolled through a virtual design. To assign participants to cohorts, the prospective study relied on clinical history that participants themselves reported in a screening survey and a study questionnaire. Each participant in the prospective study had whole blood, serum and a nasopharyngeal or oropharyngeal swab collected by mobile phlebotomists. Participants in the prospective study had the option to provide additional blood draws and questionnaires over a roughly 2-month period. Before DNA extraction, prospective study blood samples were shipped either frozen or at room temperature. V and J are truncated by 5 bases and 0 bases respectively, leaving an intervening sequence of 9 bases. The CDR3 measures 14 amino acids from cysteine to phenylalanine. Of all the DNA, just the CDR3 is kept, 42 bases in frame from base 1. CDR1 and CDR2, per the germline V gene, are MNHEY and SVGEGT.

The source of the sample is a study of blood T cell repertoires in COVID-19 (TCRdb year 2020). About the investigation overall: ImmuneRACE Cohort 3 recovered participants were defined by two consecutive negative NP/OP PCR tests, healthcare professional clearance, or symptom resolution. The prospective study material was composed of cDNA or gDNA derived from T cells, B-cell-depleted T cells, or PBMCs. A freely available public database, intended as a resource for researchers studying the immune response to SARS-CoV-2, is where the repertoires were released. The collaborator samples originated in the United States, Italy and Spain and spanned the acute and convalescent phases of COVID-19. Subjects who had been exposed to COVID-19, were actively infected with it, or had recovered from it provided the deeply sampled blood TCRbeta repertoires that made up the dataset. A de-identified subject ID, COVID-19 status, age in years and sex were almost always included in the sample metadata. Samples came from the ongoing ImmuneRACE study (first 160 participants) plus 1,254 subjects from 6 global collaborators. HLA class I and class II types, where available, came from metadata supplied by the sample provider rather than from assay-based typing. Here is what the overall study found, with its caveats: The quantity of clinical and demographic metadata differed by source and by participant and was supplied without curation.

The rearrangement joined TRBV6-2 or TRBV6-3 to TRBJ2-3, with the identity of the D gene unclear. The receptor was derived from a woman aged 60-70 years in a cohort exposed to, infected with or recovered from COVID-19 (not recorded which). Material for sequencing was PBMCs or T cells enriched from blood (not recorded which). The CDR3 protein sequence reads: CASSIDTSTDTQYF. The bases are TGTGCCAGCAGTATCGACACAAGCACAGATACGCAGTATTTT.